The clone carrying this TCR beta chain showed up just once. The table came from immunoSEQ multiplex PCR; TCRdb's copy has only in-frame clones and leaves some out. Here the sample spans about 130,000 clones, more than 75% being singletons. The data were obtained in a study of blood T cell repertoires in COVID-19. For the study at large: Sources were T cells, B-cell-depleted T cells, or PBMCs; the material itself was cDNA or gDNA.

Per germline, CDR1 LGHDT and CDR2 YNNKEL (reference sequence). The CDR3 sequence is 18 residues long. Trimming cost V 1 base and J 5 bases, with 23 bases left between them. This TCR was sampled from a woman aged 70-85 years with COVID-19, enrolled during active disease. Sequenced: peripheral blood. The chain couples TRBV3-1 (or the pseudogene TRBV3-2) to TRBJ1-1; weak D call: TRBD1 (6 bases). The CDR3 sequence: CASSQVLVSGQRRTEAFF. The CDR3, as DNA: TGTGCCAGCAGCCAAGTATTAGTTTCGGGACAACGGCGGACTGAAGCTTTCTTT.